This TCR beta chain was recovered during a study of blood T cell repertoires in COVID-19. Study details: Acute and convalescent COVID-19 samples came from the United States, Italy and Spain. PBMCs, B-cell-depleted T cells, or T cells provided the cDNA or gDNA that made up the material.

CDR1 is MNHNY and CDR2 is SVGAGI in the germline V gene (reference sequence). Between the trimmed V and J ends, which lost 0 bases and 7 bases, there was a span of 10 bases. The CDR3 spans 15 residues. A single count supports this clone. The authors' processing: Amplification of reference gene primers was used by the study to estimate nucleated cell counts. Produced via immunoSEQ multiplex PCR; TCRdb's table is partial and in-frame only. That table is the source of V, J and clone size, and D and trimming were worked out from the DNA. The table has about 76,000 clones, approximately 84% seen once. This rearrangement joins TRBV6-6 to TRBJ1-6; D not resolved. Input material: peripheral blood. This TCR came from a human donor in a cohort sampled during active COVID-19. The CDR3 loop is CASSYSRTMNSPLHF. CDR3 nucleotides: TGTGCCAGCAGTTACTCGAGAACGATGAATTCACCCCTCCACTTT.